The 31 T cell receptor beta chains below were found in one sample sequenced in a study of molecular identifiers for immune sequencing clone quantification. TCRdb passed the PCR reads through MiXCR, listing each CDR3 protein once. The table shows over 90,000 distinct CDR3 sequences, with 30% to 35% occurring only once. The sequenced sample was naive CD8+ T cells from blood, with Jurkat cell RNA spiked in. Subset denoted: FACS-sorted CD8+CD4-CCR7+CD45RA+ naive T cells. These receptors came from a human donor in good health. Some libraries in this study had Jurkat cell RNA spiked in.

As for this clonotype: Given the absence of the conserved phenylalanine or tryptophan at the CDR3 end, a read error is likely. This chain uses TRBV6-2 or TRBV6-3 with TRBJ2-1; 7 bases align to TRBD1. The CDR3 contains 15 residues. CDR1 MNHEY and CDR2 SVGEGT come from the germline V gene. V trimming: 4 bases; J trimming: 7 bases; junction bases outside the gene matches: 10. CDR3 nucleotide sequence: TGTGCCAGCAGTTGGGAGACAGGGACGGATAATGAGCAGTTCTAC. This codes for CASSWETGTDNEQFY.

The chain carries TRBV28 and TRBJ2-3; perhaps D is TRBD1 or TRBD2 (6 bases each). The CDR3 consists of 21 residues. The V end lost 7 bases, the J end lost 0 bases, and 32 bases lay between the germline ends. CDR1 and CDR2 (germline): MDHEN, SYDVKM. The CDR3, as DNA: TGTGCCAGCACCTCTCTGATCATCGGGGAAGGCGGCGGGACAAGCACAGATACGCAGTATTTT. Encoded protein: CASTSLIIGEGGGTSTDTQYF.

Only a few counts were recorded for this clonotype. The rearrangement links TRBV27 to TRBJ2-3, with 10 positions matching TRBD2. The CDR3 length is 18 residues. V lost 4 bases to trimming and J lost 0 bases; unmatched junction nucleotides: 10. The V gene's germline CDR1 is MNHEY and CDR2 SMNVEV (reference sequence). The CDR3 DNA is TGTGCCAGCAGTTCACTAGCGGGGAAAGCCGGTAGCACAGATACGCAGTATTTT. Translated, it gives CASSSLAGKAGSTDTQYF.

This clonotype was detected only a few times. The rearrangement joins TRBV12-3 or TRBV12-4 to TRBJ1-1, with 8 bases that match TRBD1. This CDR3 region has 16 residues. Germline trimming cut 8 bases from V and 6 bases from J; bases unmatched to any gene: 17. CDR3 bases: TGTGCCAGCGTAGGGGACAGGCATCCCAGTTGGGCTGAAGCTTTCTTT. As protein: CASVGDRHPSWAEAFF.

CDR3 in amino acids: CASSAGTGFDGELFF. CDR3 sequence (DNA): TGTGCCAGCAGCGCCGGGACAGGGTTCGACGGGGAGCTGTTTTTT. The chain combines TRBV9 with TRBJ2-2; TRBD1 aligns across 9 bases. CDR3 size: 15 residues. Losses at the gene ends were 3 bases for V and 7 bases for J; bases not matched to a gene: 7. The germline V gene has CDR1 SGDLS and CDR2 YYNGEE.

This rearrangement joins TRBV7-6 to TRBJ2-7, with 8 bases fitting TRBD2. V lost 5 bases to trimming and J lost 4 bases; unmatched junction nucleotides: 10. This CDR3 has 15 residues. The germline gives CDR1 SGHVS, CDR2 FNYEAQ. For the CDR3, the DNA is TGTGCCAGCAGCCCCTCGGGGGGGGCCGGATACGAGCAGTACTTC. Translating it yields CASSPSGGAGYEQYF. Variable domain in full (rest from reference TRBV7-6 and TRBJ2-7): GAGVSQSPRYKVTKRGQDVALRCDPISGHVSLYWYRQALGQGPEFLTYFNYEAQQDKSGLPNDRFSAERPEGSISTLTIQRTEQRDSAMYRCASSPSGGAGYEQYFGPGTRLTVT.

V is TRBV5-1 and J is TRBJ2-5; 8 bases fit TRBD1. The junction had 12 bases not matched to a gene; V was cut back by 0 bases and J by 5 bases. The CDR3 has 17 amino acids. Germline CDR1 reads SGHRS; CDR2 reads YFSETQ. The CDR3: CASSLGDRGNTFETQYF. As DNA, the CDR3 is TGCGCCAGCAGCTTGGGAGACAGGGGAAATACCTTTGAGACCCAGTACTTC.

Of note for this clonotype: Sequence at one end of the junction differs from germline and may be a read error. The chain recombines TRBV5-3 with TRBJ1-2; D is ambiguous. TRBV5-3 belongs to the ORF category, with a function that is uncertain. The CDR3 loop spans 14 amino acids. CDR3 in amino acids: CASSLIGENYGYTF. The CDR3 nucleotides read TGTGCCAGCAGCTTGATCGGAGAAAACTATGGCTACACCTTC.

The V call is TRBV29-1, the J call TRBJ2-3, with 8 bases fitting TRBD2. Looked up from germline, CDR1 is SQVTM and CDR2 is ANQGSEA. CDR3 length: 12 amino acids. CDR3 coding DNA: TGCTGCAATCGGGAGGGCCCAGATACGCAGTATTTT. Protein sequence: CCNREGPDTQYF.

This clonotype was seen at least ten times. The chain is built from TRBV6-2 or TRBV6-3 and TRBJ2-3; D remains unclear. Germline loops: CDR1 MNHEY, CDR2 SVGEGT. With 4 bases removed from V and 5 bases from J, the gap between germline ends came to 4 bases. There are 11 residues in the CDR3. The CDR3 region is CASSFKDTQYF. The DNA of the CDR3 is TGTGCCAGCAGTTTTAAAGATACGCAGTATTTT.

In its sample, this clonotype was seen a few times. V gene TRBV6-2 or TRBV6-3 combines with J gene TRBJ2-5, with TRBD2 matching 8 bases. Looked up from germline, CDR1 is MNHEY and CDR2 is SVGEGT. There are 13 residues in the CDR3. Trimming took 10 bases from V and 9 from J; bases not matched to a gene: 13. The DNA for the CDR3 is TGTGCCACAGATAGCGGGATTAAGAGGGCCCAGTACTTC. Translated, it gives CATDSGIKRAQYF.

CDR3 sequence (DNA): TGTGCCAGCAGCCAATTTTTGTCCACCGGGGAGCTGTTTTTT. Residues: CASSQFLSTGELFF. The chain recombines TRBV14 with TRBJ2-2; no clear D. Germline CDR1 is SGHDN and CDR2 is FVKESK. The CDR3 extends over 14 amino acids. V was trimmed by 2 bases and J by 4 bases, leaving 8 bases between them. Full variable domain (remainder filled in from reference TRBV14 and TRBJ2-2): EAGVTQFPSHSVIEKGQTVTLRCDPISGHDNLYWYRRVMGKEIKFLLHFVKESKQDESGMPNNRFLAERTGGTYSTLKVQPAELEDSGVYFCASSQFLSTGELFFGEGSRLTVL.

This clonotype was seen a handful of times. This chain connects TRBV20-1 to TRBJ2-7; TRBD1 matches at 12 bases. This CDR3 is built from 14 residues. V lost 7 bases, J lost 1 base, and 5 bases stayed unmatched. Looked up from germline, CDR1 is DFQATT and CDR2 is SNEGSKA (reference sequence). The CDR3 here is CSGRDRGHSYEQYF. As DNA, the CDR3 is TGCAGTGGACGGGACAGGGGGCATTCCTACGAGCAGTACTTC.

This clonotype came up a few times. CDR3 region: CASSLWPGGPDEQYF. CDR3 bases: TGTGCCAGCAGCTTGTGGCCAGGGGGCCCCGACGAGCAGTACTTC. The V gene is TRBV5-6, the J gene TRBJ2-7; 8 nucleotides line up with TRBD1. The CDR3 length is 15 residues. V gave up 1 base and J gave up 5 bases; unmatched junction bases: 8. The germline gives CDR1 SGHDT, CDR2 YYEEEE.

In regard to this clonotype: Mismatch with germline at one junction end may stem from a read error. This chain links TRBV19 with TRBJ2-3, with 9 positions matching TRBD1. Germline CDR1 reads LNHDA; CDR2 reads SQIVND (reference sequence). The CDR3 is 15 amino acids. Here the CDR3 DNA reads TGTGCCTGTAGTCGGACAGGGGCTAGCACAGATACGCAGTATTTT. Its protein is CACSRTGASTDTQYF.

This clonotype has ten or more counts. The chain recombines TRBV20-1 with TRBJ2-7; 8 bases match TRBD2. The CDR3 totals 13 residues. From germline, CDR1 is DFQATT and CDR2 SNEGSKA (reference sequence). J lost 3 bases, V lost 3 bases, and 4 bases had no gene match. CDR3: CSARPTSGYEQYF. The CDR3 DNA sequence: TGCAGTGCTAGGCCTACTAGCGGCTACGAGCAGTACTTC.

At least ten counts were recorded for this clonotype. The genes are TRBV5-1 and TRBJ2-2; D ambiguous. This CDR3 contains 11 residues. Germline V lookup: CDR1 SGHRS, CDR2 YFSETQ. V was cut by 6 bases and J by 7 bases, with 7 bases left in between. The CDR3 loop is CASIGNGELFF. In nucleotides, the CDR3 is TGCGCCAGCATCGGAAACGGGGAGCTGTTTTTT.

Remarks on this clonotype: A read error may explain this, as a much larger clone is one base away. This CDR3 is CTSRWVKNIQYF. CDR3 nucleotide sequence: TGTACCAGCAGATGGGTAAAAAACATTCAGTACTTC. The chain employs TRBV6-1 and TRBJ2-4, with D unresolved. Looked up from germline, CDR1 is MNHNS and CDR2 is SASEGT. The CDR3 sequence is 12 residues long.

The chain uses TRBV27 and TRBJ2-7, with 10 bases fitting TRBD2. The junction had 9 bases not matched to a gene; V was cut back by 6 bases and J by 7 bases. Germline lookup yields CDR1 MNHEY and CDR2 SMNVEV (reference sequence). This CDR3 region has 14 residues. The CDR3 DNA reads TGTGCCAGCAGCCCTCACGGACTAGCGGAGGAGCAGTACTTC. It specifies CASSPHGLAEEQYF.

This clonotype was detected a few times. The chain has TRBV20-1 and TRBJ2-7; D perhaps matches TRBD2 (6 bases). CDR1 and CDR2 (germline): DFQATT, SNEGSKA (reference sequence). V was trimmed by 4 bases and J by 0 bases, leaving 13 bases between them. There are 14 residues in the CDR3. The CDR3 DNA sequence: TGCAGTGCTACCCTAGCGCCCCGCTCCTACGAGCAGTACTTC. This codes for CSATLAPRSYEQYF.

A few counts support this clonotype. This sequence joins TRBV10-2 and TRBJ1-1; tentatively, D is TRBD1 (6 bases). Germline V gives CDR1 WSHSY, CDR2 SAAADI. The V end was cut by 3 bases, the J end by 1 base, with 12 bases between. The CDR3 sequence is 15 residues long. Written as DNA, the CDR3 is TGCGCCAGCAGTGACGACAGGTTAGAGAACACTGAAGCTTTCTTT. It specifies CASSDDRLENTEAFF.

As concerns this clonotype: At one end the junction does not follow the germline gene, possibly because of a read error. The rearrangement links TRBV4-3 to TRBJ2-5; D unresolved. The CDR3 is 15 amino acids. Germline V gene lookup returns CDR1 LGHNA and CDR2 YSLEER. The CDR3 nucleotides are TGCACCAGCAGCCATCCAAGACCCGGCAAAGAGACCCAGTACTTC. Protein product: CTSSHPRPGKETQYF.

The chain carries TRBV4-1 and TRBJ2-3, with a weak D call TRBD1 (5 bases). Between the trimmed V and J ends, which lost 8 bases and 5 bases, there was a span of 17 bases. The CDR3 runs to 14 residues. Germline V gene lookup returns CDR1 MGHRA and CDR2 YSYEKL. CDR3 coding DNA: TGCGCCAGCTGCCCCTTAGGGGTCCAAGATACGCAGTATTTT. Amino acids: CASCPLGVQDTQYF.

This clonotype was seen only a few times. This chain links TRBV29-1 with TRBJ2-3; 10 nucleotides agree with TRBD2. Per germline, CDR1 SQVTM and CDR2 ANQGSEA. This CDR3 is built from 15 residues. The V and J ends lost 4 bases and 1 base, in that order; junction bases with no gene match: 5. This chain's CDR3 is CSVGSSGRGTDTQYF. Here the CDR3 DNA reads TGCAGCGTTGGTTCAAGCGGGAGGGGCACAGATACGCAGTATTTT.

The chain links TRBV11-3 to TRBJ2-1, with TRBD2 identical over 7 bases. The V gene's germline CDR1 is SGHNT and CDR2 YENEEA. The CDR3 totals 19 residues. Losses at the gene ends were 0 bases for V and 0 bases for J; bases not matched to a gene: 11. CDR3 loop: CASSLDPPPLASSYNEQFF. The CDR3 DNA is TGTGCCAGCAGCTTAGATCCCCCCCCACTAGCGAGCTCCTACAATGAGCAGTTCTTC.

The chain recombines TRBV28 with TRBJ2-7; D unresolved. This CDR3 contains 14 residues. V dropped 5 bases and J dropped 2 bases, with 13 bases sitting between them. Looked up from germline, CDR1 is MDHEN and CDR2 is SYDVKM. The CDR3 is CASSRQWVTYEQYF. Written as DNA, the CDR3 is TGTGCCAGCAGTCGTCAATGGGTTACCTACGAGCAGTACTTC.

This clonotype was found once. Compared with germline, one end of the junction differs, possibly owing to a read error. V and J are TRBV9 and TRBJ1-5, with D possibly TRBD1 on 5 matching bases. This CDR3 comprises 15 residues. The germline CDR1 and CDR2 sequences are SGDLS and YYNGEE. The CDR3 nucleotides read TGTGCCAGCTGCGTAGGGACTGGGGAAGGACAGCCCCAGCATTTT. This codes for CASCVGTGEGQPQHF.

This clonotype was detected many times. The V call is TRBV7-2, the J call TRBJ2-5; a weak D match, TRBD2 (6 bases). Looked up from germline, CDR1 is SGHTA and CDR2 is FQGNSA. Trimming took off 4 bases at V and 5 bases at J, with 14 bases between the two ends. This CDR3 comprises 14 residues. CDR3 amino acids: CASSWVGGAETQYF. CDR3 nucleotides: TGTGCCAGCAGCTGGGTGGGCGGGGCGGAGACCCAGTACTTC.

There are a few counts of this clonotype. The chain uses TRBV3-1 and TRBJ2-5; the D gene is possibly TRBD2 (6 bases). The CDR3 is 15 amino acids. Trimming stripped 0 bases from V and 2 bases from J, with 10 bases between. Germline values: CDR1 LGHDT, CDR2 YNNKEL (reference sequence). The CDR3 here is CASSQDWREQETQYF. The CDR3 DNA follows: TGTGCCAGCAGCCAAGATTGGAGGGAACAAGAGACCCAGTACTTC.

In regard to this clonotype: A much larger clone lies one base from this, so it may be a read error. The J gene is TRBJ2-1, the V gene TRBV15; 7 bases match TRBD2. In germline, CDR1 is LNHNV, CDR2 YYDKDF (reference sequence). The V and J ends lost 0 bases and 4 bases, in that order; junction bases with no gene match: 9. This CDR3 region has 17 residues. The CDR3 nucleotides are TGTGCCACCAGCAGAGATGCCAGGCCCGGGAGGTACAATGAGCAGTTCTTC. It translates to CATSRDARPGRYNEQFF.

The chain is built from TRBV6-2 or TRBV6-3 and TRBJ2-1, with 13 bases identical to TRBD2. Trimming took 11 bases from V and 2 from J; bases not matched to a gene: 9. The germline V gene encodes CDR1 MNHEY and CDR2 SVGEGT. CDR3 length: 16 residues. The CDR3, as DNA: TGTGCCTGCGGCGCCGGACTAGCGGGAGCCTACAATGAGCAGTTCTTC. This codes for CACGAGLAGAYNEQFF.